Presented here are 29 T cell receptor beta chains from one specimen sequenced in a study of blood T cell repertoires in COVID-19. Clones were read by immunoSEQ multiplex PCR, and TCRdb kept only the in-frame ones, dropping some. This table has 150,000 or so clones, 85% appearing once. Sequencing was performed on peripheral blood. The receptors come from a woman aged 45-60 years with COVID-19, enrolled during active disease.

This chain joins TRBV24-1 and TRBJ1-6, with TRBD1 identical over 11 bases. Germline V gene data show CDR1 as KGHDR and CDR2 as SFDVKD. This CDR3 has 16 amino acids. V lost 4 bases to trimming and J lost 8 bases; unmatched junction nucleotides: 6. In nucleotides, the CDR3 is TGTGCCACCAGTGAGACTGGACAGGGGGCCGATTCACCCCTCCACTTT. Protein sequence: CATSETGQGADSPLHF.

J is TRBJ2-5 and V is TRBV2; 9 nucleotides agree with TRBD2. The ends lost 7 bases at V and 4 bases at J; junction bases unmatched: 7. The CDR3 totals 14 residues. The germline V gene has CDR1 SNHLY and CDR2 FYNNEI. CDR3 residues: CASNAVTSGETQYF. CDR3 sequence (DNA): TGTGCCAGCAACGCGGTGACTAGCGGAGAGACCCAGTACTTC.

This chain links TRBV19 with TRBJ2-5, with D tentatively TRBD1 (7 bases). V was pared by 8 bases and J by 3 bases, with 13 bases between. The CDR3 has 13 amino acids. From germline, CDR1 is LNHDA and CDR2 SQIVND (reference sequence). CDR3 bases: TGTGCCAGTCGGGGGCAGGGGGAAGAGACCCAGTACTTC. Its protein is CASRGQGEETQYF.

This clone was detected a few times. The rearrangement links TRBV6-4 to TRBJ1-4, with TRBD1 matching over 8 bases. The CDR3 runs 15 residues. With V trimmed by 7 bases and J by 5 bases, 9 bases remained unmatched. The germline CDR1 and CDR2 sequences are MRHNA and SNTAGT. The chain's CDR3 is CASKPRSGGNEKLFF. For the CDR3, the DNA is TGTGCCAGCAAACCTCGGTCAGGGGGCAATGAAAAACTGTTTTTT.

Only a few counts were recorded for this clone. The chain is built from TRBV3-1 (or the pseudogene TRBV3-2) and TRBJ1-2; 7 positions match TRBD1. V gave up 4 bases and J gave up 6 bases; unmatched junction bases: 11. The germline V gene encodes CDR1 LGHDT and CDR2 YNNKEL (reference sequence). CDR3 length equals 15 residues. Here the CDR3 reads CASSLTQGSFDGYTF. The CDR3 DNA reads TGTGCCAGCAGCCTAACACAGGGGTCGTTCGATGGCTACACCTTC.

This clone was seen more than once but under ten times. J is TRBJ1-5 and V is TRBV30; D might be TRBD1 (6 bases). Germline values: CDR1 GTSNPN, CDR2 SVGIG (reference sequence). V was cut by 3 bases and J by 3 bases, with 12 bases left in between. The CDR3 has 14 residues. CDR3 sequence reads: CAWRVGQPNQPQHF. In DNA form, the CDR3 reads TGTGCCTGGAGGGTCGGACAGCCCAATCAGCCCCAGCATTTT.

The genes are TRBV19 and TRBJ1-5, with TRBD1 matching 7 bases. Losses at the gene ends were 3 bases for V and 7 bases for J; bases not matched to a gene: 12. The germline V gene has CDR1 LNHDA and CDR2 SQIVND (reference sequence). The CDR3 loop spans 16 amino acids. The CDR3 here is CASSILGTAESQPQHF. In nucleotides, the CDR3 is TGTGCCAGTAGTATCCTCGGGACAGCGGAATCACAGCCCCAGCATTTT.

CDR3 loop: CASSFAGQGEAFF. In DNA form, the CDR3 reads TGTGCCAGCAGCTTTGCCGGTCAGGGGGAAGCTTTCTTT. The chain is built from TRBV11-2 and TRBJ1-1, with a possible D match to TRBD1 (6 bases). CDR3 size: 13 residues. The ends were cut back, 3 bases at V and 8 bases at J, with 13 bases in the middle. Germline V lookup: CDR1 SGHAT, CDR2 FQNNGV.

The chain carries TRBV13 and TRBJ1-2; the match to TRBD1 covers 11 bases. The CDR3 covers 14 residues. Germline loops: CDR1 PRHDT, CDR2 FYEKMQ (reference sequence). Losses at the gene ends were 8 bases for V and 5 bases for J; bases not matched to a gene: 7. CDR3 protein: CASRIGQGAYGYTF. The CDR3, as DNA: TGTGCCAGCCGAATAGGACAGGGGGCATATGGCTACACCTTC.

This clone appeared once. This chain uses TRBV29-1 with TRBJ2-4, with D maybe TRBD2 (6 bases). The V and J ends lost 3 bases and 0 bases respectively, with 6 bases between them. The length of the CDR3 is 13 residues. Looked up from germline, CDR1 is SQVTM and CDR2 is ANQGSEA. CDR3 loop: CSVEEGAKNIQYF. CDR3 bases: TGCAGCGTTGAGGAGGGAGCCAAAAACATTCAGTACTTC.

This sequence joins TRBV5-1 and TRBJ2-7, with 8 bases identical to TRBD1. CDR1 and CDR2 from the germline V gene are SGHRS and YFSETQ. With 4 bases clipped from V and 6 bases from J, the junction kept 6 bases outside the gene matches. This CDR3 is 13 amino acids long. The DNA of the CDR3 is TGCGCCAGCAGCCCGGGACAGGACAGCGAGCAGTACTTC. Translated, it gives CASSPGQDSEQYF.

The V gene is TRBV2, the J gene TRBJ2-1; weak D call: TRBD1 (6 bases). This CDR3 has 14 residues. The V end was cut by 6 bases, the J end by 5 bases, with 14 bases between. Germline V CDR1 and CDR2: SNHLY, FYNNEI. CDR3 residues: CASRTGQPNNEQFF. The CDR3 DNA is TGTGCCAGCAGAACAGGGCAGCCCAACAATGAGCAGTTCTTC.

The chain has TRBV19 and TRBJ2-3, with 13 bases fitting TRBD2. Trimming took 4 bases from V and 3 from J; bases not matched to a gene: 4. CDR3 length equals 16 residues. Germline lookup yields CDR1 LNHDA and CDR2 SQIVND (reference sequence). CDR3 region: CASSRTSGGLTDTQYF. In nucleotides, the CDR3 is TGTGCCAGTAGTAGGACTAGCGGGGGATTGACAGATACGCAGTATTTT.

The chain recombines TRBV6-1 with TRBJ1-6; D unresolved. With 2 bases removed from V and 8 bases from J, the gap between germline ends came to 10 bases. The CDR3 length is 14 residues. CDR1 is MNHNS, CDR2 SASEGT, per germline. The CDR3 is CASSEIRRDSPLHF. CDR3 nucleotides: TGTGCCAGCAGTGAAATTCGGAGGGATTCACCCCTCCACTTT.

This chain connects TRBV3-1 (or the pseudogene TRBV3-2) to TRBJ1-4, with 7 bases aligning to TRBD1. In germline, CDR1 is LGHDT, CDR2 YNNKEL (reference sequence). The J segment lost 2 bases and the V segment lost 2 bases, leaving 8 bases of the junction unmatched. This CDR3 spans 17 amino acids. As DNA, the CDR3 is TGTGCCAGCAGCCAACATACAGGGGAGAGGACTAATGAAAAACTGTTTTTT. Its protein is CASSQHTGERTNEKLFF.

This clone was observed once. V and J are TRBV4-3 and TRBJ2-1; 8 bases map to TRBD2. J gave up 0 bases and V 0 bases, and 7 bases lay outside the gene matches. The CDR3 runs to 18 residues. Germline V gives CDR1 LGHNA, CDR2 YSLEER. In DNA, the CDR3 is TGCGCCAGCAGCCAAGAGGGCGGGGGGATGAGCTCCTACAATGAGCAGTTCTTC. Amino acid sequence: CASSQEGGGMSSYNEQFF.

This chain uses TRBV12-3 or TRBV12-4 with TRBJ1-5; D gene unclear. V shed 3 bases and J shed 3 bases, with 3 bases lying between them. This CDR3 is 12 amino acids long. The CDR3 sequence: CASSFLNQPQHF. As DNA, the CDR3 is TGTGCCAGCAGTTTCCTCAATCAGCCCCAGCATTTT.

The chain joins TRBV7-2 to TRBJ2-6, with 14 nucleotides matching TRBD2. CDR1 and CDR2 (germline): SGHTA, FQGNSA. The CDR3 sequence is 17 residues long. V lost 4 bases, J lost 1 base, and 0 bases stayed unmatched. CDR3 DNA sequence: TGTGCCAGCAGCTGGACTAGCGGGGGGTCTGGGGCCAACGTCCTGACTTTC. This gives the protein CASSWTSGGSGANVLTF.

This clone has only a few counts. The chain has TRBV12-3 or TRBV12-4 and TRBJ2-2; D remains unclear. The CDR3 length is 13 residues. The germline V and J ends were trimmed by 7 bases and 5 bases, with 11 bases remaining between them. The CDR3 DNA reads TGTGCCAGCAAGACCCAGAGGACCGGGGAGCTGTTTTTT. It yields the protein CASKTQRTGELFF.

This chain uses TRBV5-5 with TRBJ1-5, with unresolved D. The CDR3 sequence is 13 residues long. V lost 4 bases, J lost 2 bases, and 7 bases lay in between. From germline, CDR1 is SGHKS and CDR2 YYEKEE (reference sequence). CDR3 DNA: TGTGCCAGCAGCAGGAGTGGCAATCAGCCCCAGCATTTT. This gives the protein CASSRSGNQPQHF.

In its sample, this clone was seen a few times. The chain carries TRBV4-3 and TRBJ1-1, with TRBD1 matching over 7 bases. Losses at the gene ends were 7 bases for V and 4 bases for J; bases not matched to a gene: 6. Germline assignment: CDR1 LGHNA and CDR2 YSLEER. CDR3 size: 13 residues. CDR3 sequence: CASNRGRGTEAFF. The CDR3 bases are TGCGCCAGCAACAGGGGTCGTGGCACTGAAGCTTTCTTT.

V gene TRBV6-6 combines with J gene TRBJ2-5, with a possible D match to TRBD2 (6 bases). This CDR3 contains 18 residues. The V end was cut by 5 bases, the J end by 0 bases, with 22 bases between. Germline assignment: CDR1 MNHNY and CDR2 SVGAGI (reference sequence). CDR3 sequence reads: CASSPPRALSGYQETQYF. The CDR3 coding sequence is TGTGCCAGCAGTCCCCCTAGAGCCCTTAGCGGCTACCAAGAGACCCAGTACTTC.

The CDR3 sequence: CASSYRGLFTDTQYF. DNA of the CDR3: TGTGCCAGCAGTTACAGGGGGCTCTTCACAGATACGCAGTATTTT. The chain uses TRBV6-5 and TRBJ2-3; 7 positions agree with TRBD1. Germline CDR1 is MNHEY and CDR2 is SVGAGI. The ends lost 2 bases at V and 2 bases at J; junction bases unmatched: 4. The CDR3 runs to 15 residues.

The V gene is TRBV7-2, the J gene TRBJ1-3, with D unresolved. V lost 4 bases to trimming and J lost 11 bases, with 15 bases between them. This CDR3 spans 13 amino acids. CDR1 is SGHTA, CDR2 FQGNSA, per germline. The CDR3 DNA follows: TGTGCCAGCAGCTCCTCCGGGTTGGCCGCCATATATTTT. Translated, it gives CASSSSGLAAIYF. The full variable domain, its missing parts supplied by reference TRBV7-2 and TRBJ1-3, is GAGVSQSPSNKVTEKGKDVELRCDPISGHTALYWYRQSLGQGLEFLIYFQGNSAPDKSGLPSDRFSAERTGGSVSTLTIQRTQQEDSAVYLCASSSSGLAAIYFGEGSWLTVV.

This clone was detected once. The chain combines TRBV5-1 with TRBJ2-7; 7 bases line up with TRBD1. The CDR3 is 14 amino acids. From germline, CDR1 is SGHRS and CDR2 YFSETQ. With V trimmed by 4 bases and J by 3 bases, 7 bases remained unmatched. In DNA form, the CDR3 reads TGCGCCAGCAGCAACGGACAGGAAAACTACGAGCAGTACTTC. This translates into CASSNGQENYEQYF.

The V gene is TRBV28, the J gene TRBJ2-4, with D perhaps matching TRBD1 (5 bases). The V gene's germline CDR1 is MDHEN and CDR2 SYDVKM. V was trimmed by 7 bases and J by 0 bases, leaving 10 bases between them. This CDR3 contains 14 residues. CDR3 nucleotide sequence: TGTGCCAGCATGGGGCAACTAGCCAAAAACATTCAGTACTTC. It is translated as CASMGQLAKNIQYF.

The chain uses TRBV5-1 and TRBJ2-7, with 10 bases lining up with TRBD1. CDR1 and CDR2 from the germline V gene are SGHRS and YFSETQ. The CDR3 runs to 15 residues. J was trimmed by 6 bases and V by 4 bases; bases with no gene match: 10. This CDR3 reads CASSLRTGGSGEQYF. The CDR3 DNA reads as TGCGCCAGCAGCCTGAGGACAGGGGGAAGTGGCGAGCAGTACTTC. Variable domain in full (rest from reference TRBV5-1 and TRBJ2-7): KAGVTQTPRYLIKTRGQQVTLSCSPISGHRSVSWYQQTPGQGLQFLFEYFSETQRNKGNFPGRFSGRQFSNSRSEMNVSTLELGDSALYLCASSLRTGGSGEQYFGPGTRLTVT.

The V and J genes are TRBV9 and TRBJ2-3, with D perhaps TRBD2 (6 bases). V lost 5 bases and J lost 4, with 17 bases in between. This CDR3 is 15 amino acids long. Germline V gives CDR1 SGDLS, CDR2 YYNGEE. CDR3 sequence (DNA): TGTGCCAGCAGGGGGGGACTTCTGGAGCCAGATACGCAGTATTTT. Translating gives CASRGGLLEPDTQYF.

The chain couples TRBV19 to TRBJ1-2; 7 nucleotides match TRBD1. CDR3 length: 15 amino acids. V lost 3 bases, J lost 4 bases, and 8 bases stayed unmatched. Germline V gene lookup returns CDR1 LNHDA and CDR2 SQIVND (reference sequence). The CDR3 loop is CASSIGPGTVYGYTF. CDR3 bases: TGTGCCAGTAGTATTGGGCCCGGGACAGTCTATGGCTACACCTTC.